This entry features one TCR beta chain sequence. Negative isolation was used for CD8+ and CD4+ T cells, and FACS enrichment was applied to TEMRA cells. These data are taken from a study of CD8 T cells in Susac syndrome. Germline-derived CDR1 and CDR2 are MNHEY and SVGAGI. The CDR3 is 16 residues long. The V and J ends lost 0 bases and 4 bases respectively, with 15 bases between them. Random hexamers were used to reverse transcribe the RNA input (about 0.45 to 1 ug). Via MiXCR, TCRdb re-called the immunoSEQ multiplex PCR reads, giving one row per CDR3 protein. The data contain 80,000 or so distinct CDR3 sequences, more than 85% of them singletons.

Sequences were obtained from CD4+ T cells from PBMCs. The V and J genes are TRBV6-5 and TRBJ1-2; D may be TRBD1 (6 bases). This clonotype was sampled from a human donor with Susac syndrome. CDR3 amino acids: CASSYSEGGFGYGYTF. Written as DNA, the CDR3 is TGTGCCAGCAGTTACTCGGAAGGGGGGTTCGGCTATGGCTACACCTTC.